The rows below give T cell receptor beta chains drawn from one sample of a study of neoadjuvant anti-PD-1 for oral cavity cancer. Repertoires were generated with immunoSEQ multiplex PCR, while TCRdb's copy carries only in-frame clones and drops some. Among some 70,000 clones, approximately 84% were seen once, and the ten largest hold approximately 3%. Sequenced material: PBMCs, taken after nivolumab (anti-PD-1) treatment. These receptors were taken from a person aged 35 to 85 with oral cavity squamous cell carcinoma. The CDR3 runs from the conserved cysteine through the conserved F or W. The D gene is left open where the match is weak. Size is stated for part of the rows, as once, few or many counts, or as a class when the clone is expanded.

TRBD2	TRBV15	NA	TRBJ2-2	TGTGCCACCAGCAGAAGGGGAGGGCTCGGTACCGGGGAGCTGTTTTTT	CATSRRGGLGTGELFF
TRBD1	TRBV28	NA	TRBJ2-7	TGTGCCAGCAGTTCAGGGGGGACAGGGACTTCCTACGAGCAGTACTTC	CASSSGGTGTSYEQYF
NA	TRBV6-1	NA	TRBJ2-1	TGTGCCAGCGGGCGATACTACAATGAGCAGTTCTTC	CASGRYYNEQFF
TRBD1	TRBV5-6	NA	TRBJ1-2	TGTGCCAGCAGCTTGTTACAGGGGCTCTCTAACTATGGCTACACCTTC	CASSLLQGLSNYGYTF
NA	TRBV2	NA	TRBJ1-5	TGTGCCAGCAGTGAAAACGGGGGACCTCAGCCCCAGCATTTT	CASSENGGPQPQHF
NA	TRBV30	few	TRBJ2-1	TGTGCCTGGAGCAGCCCTACCTACAATGAGCAGTTCTTC	CAWSSPTYNEQFF
NA	TRBV5-1	NA	TRBJ2-3	TGCGCCAGCAGCTCCAGGGCAGCTCAGCGGGATACGCAGTATTTT	CASSSRAAQRDTQYF
TRBD2	TRBV19	NA	TRBJ2-1	TGTGCCAGTAGTATGGCCCCGGGAGGGAGACCCGAGCAGTTCTTC	CASSMAPGGRPEQFF
NA	TRBV6-5	NA	TRBJ2-5	TGTGCCAGCAGCAAAACGGGCGATAAGACCCAGTACTTC	CASSKTGDKTQYF
TRBD1	TRBV30	NA	TRBJ1-4	TGTGCCTGGACCAGGGGGAACGAAAAACTGTTTTTT	CAWTRGNEKLFF
TRBD2	TRBV5-4	NA	TRBJ2-1	TGTGCCAGCAGCCCCGGACTAGCGGGCAATGAGCAGTTCTTC	CASSPGLAGNEQFF
NA	TRBV29-1	NA	TRBJ2-5	TGCATGATTGGGGGAGAGACCCAGTACTTC	CMIGGETQYF
NA	TRBV19	once	TRBJ2-1	TGTGCCAGTAGTCCCTCCTGGGGTATAGGCGATGAGCAGTTCTTC	CASSPSWGIGDEQFF
TRBD2	TRBV7-9	NA	TRBJ2-7	TGTGCCAGCAGCTTAGCTAGCGGGACCCCCTACGAGCAGTACTTC	CASSLASGTPYEQYF
NA	TRBV6-5	NA	TRBJ2-5	TGTGCCAGCGTGGGAGCACAAGAGACCCAGTACTTC	CASVGAQETQYF
NA	TRBV5-4	NA	TRBJ2-3	TGTGCCAGCAGTTCTCTAGCTCCAGATGCGCAGTATTTT	CASSSLAPDAQYF
NA	TRBV5-1	NA	TRBJ1-1	TGCGCCAGCAGCTTCGAAGGGTGGAACACTGAAGCTTTCTTT	CASSFEGWNTEAFF
TRBD2	TRBV7-9	NA	TRBJ2-1	TGTGCCAGCAGCTTCGGGGGGGTCTCCTACAATGAGCAGTTCTTC	CASSFGGVSYNEQFF
NA	TRBV2	NA	TRBJ2-5	TGTGCCAGCACCCGAAAGGGCGGTGGGGAAGAGACCCAGTACTTC	CASTRKGGGEETQYF
NA	TRBV15	NA	TRBJ2-3	TGTGCCACCAGCAGAGCCGGGGGGCGGGGGCTCACAGATACGCAGTATTTT	CATSRAGGRGLTDTQYF
NA	TRBV6-5	few	TRBJ1-2	TGTGCCAGCAGTTACGGGGGAGGCTCGGGATCTGGCTACACCTTC	CASSYGGGSGSGYTF
NA	TRBV21-1	NA	TRBJ2-5	TGTGCCAGTACCACAGGGGCCGAAGAGACCCAGTACTTC	CASTTGAEETQYF
NA	TRBV30	NA	TRBJ2-4	TGTGCCTGGAGTGTAAAGGGACTAGCCAAAAACATTCAGTACTTC	CAWSVKGLAKNIQYF
TRBD2	TRBV6-1	few	TRBJ2-1	TGTGCCAGCAGTGAACTAGCGGGGGTCAATGAGCAGTTCTTC	CASSELAGVNEQFF
TRBD1	TRBV15	NA	TRBJ2-1	TGTGCCACCAGCAGATCCAAATGGACAGGGAACAATGAGCAGTTCTTC	CATSRSKWTGNNEQFF
TRBD1	TRBV2	once	TRBJ1-1	TGTGCCAGCAGTCAGCTGACAGGGCAGACTGAAGCTTTCTTT	CASSQLTGQTEAFF
TRBD1	TRBV2	NA	TRBJ1-4	TGTGCCAGCAGTGAATCGTCTTCAGGGGGCAATTGGGAAAAACTGTTTTTT	CASSESSSGGNWEKLFF
NA	TRBV9	NA	TRBJ2-1	TGTGCCAGCAGCGGAGTAGGGGAGTTGGACAATGAGCAGTTCTTC	CASSGVGELDNEQFF
NA	TRBV11-2	NA	TRBJ1-5	TGTGCCAGCAGTTTGACAGCCCAAAGAGATCAGCCCCAGCATTTT	CASSLTAQRDQPQHF
NA	TRBV6-5	NA	TRBJ1-1	TGTGCCAGCAGAACGACAGGTATTCCTGAAGCTTTCTTT	CASRTTGIPEAFF
NA	TRBV7-6	NA	TRBJ2-7	TGTGCCAGCAGCTTAGCGCCGGGCCAGACCTACGAGCAGTACTTC	CASSLAPGQTYEQYF
TRBD2	TRBV27	NA	TRBJ2-2	TGTGCCAGCAGCTTCGGGGGGGACACCGGGGAGCTGTTTTTT	CASSFGGDTGELFF
NA	TRBV7-9	NA	TRBJ2-7	TGTGCCAGCAGCCCCCCTAAGGAACCGAATTACGAGCAGTACTTC	CASSPPKEPNYEQYF
NA	TRBV27	once	TRBJ2-7	TGTGCCAGCAGTTTCTGGGACGAGAACTCCTACGAGCAGTACTTC	CASSFWDENSYEQYF
NA	TRBV27	NA	TRBJ1-3	TGTGCCAGCAGCTCTTGGGGCTCTGGAAACACCATATATTTT	CASSSWGSGNTIYF